One sample yielded the 15 T cell receptor beta chains listed below, sequenced in a study of T-cell reconstitution after alpha-beta-depleted transplantation in children. The TCRbeta library was prepared with unique molecular identifiers. TCRdb reanalysed the PCR reads using MiXCR and keeps one entry per CDR3 protein. This sample yields some 200,000 distinct CDR3 sequences, of which about 9.5% are seen a single time; around 6.2% belongs to the top ten. This specimen was PBMCs from the stem cell graft donor, taken from the stem cell graft. All receptors come from a human donor who donated a stem cell graft to a child with acute lymphoblastic leukemia.

The CDR3 DNA follows: TGCGCCAGCAGCTTGGGGACAGGGAACCAACTCTACGAGCAGTACTTC. Its translation is CASSLGTGNQLYEQYF. The V and J genes are TRBV5-1 and TRBJ2-7; 8 nucleotides agree with TRBD1. There are 16 residues in the CDR3. The germline V gene encodes CDR1 SGHRS and CDR2 YFSETQ. Trimming took 0 bases from V and 3 from J; bases not matched to a gene: 8. Looking up the rest from reference TRBV5-1 and TRBJ2-7 gives the full variable domain: KAGVTQTPRYLIKTRGQQVTLSCSPISGHRSVSWYQQTPGQGLQFLFEYFSETQRNKGNFPGRFSGRQFSNSRSEMNVSTLELGDSALYLCASSLGTGNQLYEQYFGPGTRLTVT.

The rearrangement joins TRBV2 to TRBJ1-2; D not certain. The germline V and J ends were trimmed by 8 bases and 4 bases, with 11 bases remaining between them. The CDR3 loop spans 12 amino acids. Germline V lookup: CDR1 SNHLY, CDR2 FYNNEI. CDR3 coding DNA: TGTGCCAGCTTTGACAATATCTATGGCTACACCTTC. Protein product: CASFDNIYGYTF.

This clonotype showed up just a few times. The V call is TRBV20-1, the J call TRBJ1-5; TRBD1 matches at 10 bases. This CDR3 is built from 15 residues. The ends lost 1 base at V and 2 bases at J; junction bases unmatched: 2. From germline, CDR1 is DFQATT and CDR2 SNEGSKA (reference sequence). The CDR3, as DNA: TGCAGTGCTAGAGCCGGGACAGGGGGCAATCAGCCCCAGCATTTT. Its translation: CSARAGTGGNQPQHF.

In its sample, this clonotype was seen many times. V and J are TRBV5-1 and TRBJ2-1; unclear D gene. The CDR3 has 15 residues. Trimming pared 0 bases from V and 0 bases from J, leaving 7 bases between. Germline V CDR1 and CDR2: SGHRS, YFSETQ. This chain's CDR3 is CASSLDPDSYNEQFF. CDR3 in DNA: TGCGCCAGCAGCTTGGATCCGGACTCCTACAATGAGCAGTTCTTC. Complete variable domain (other parts from reference TRBV5-1 and TRBJ2-1): KAGVTQTPRYLIKTRGQQVTLSCSPISGHRSVSWYQQTPGQGLQFLFEYFSETQRNKGNFPGRFSGRQFSNSRSEMNVSTLELGDSALYLCASSLDPDSYNEQFFGPGTRLTVL.

This clonotype was observed a few times. The chain joins TRBV20-1 to TRBJ2-5; TRBD1 might be the D (6 bases). The ends were cut back, 3 bases at V and 1 base at J, with 9 bases in the middle. The V gene's germline CDR1 is DFQATT and CDR2 SNEGSKA (reference sequence). This CDR3 has 13 amino acids. This CDR3 reads CSARMGAQETQYF. The CDR3 nucleotides are TGCAGTGCTAGGATGGGGGCCCAAGAGACCCAGTACTTC.

Of note for this clonotype: Mismatch with germline at one junction end may stem from a read error. The V and J genes are TRBV7-2 and TRBJ1-5; D uncertain. CDR1 is SGHTA and CDR2 is FQGNSA in the germline V gene. CDR3 length equals 16 residues. The CDR3 sequence is CANSLSRFYSNQPQHF. The CDR3 DNA is TGTGCCAACAGCTTAAGCAGGTTCTATAGCAATCAGCCCCAGCATTTT.

The sample holds many counts of this clonotype. The rearrangement uses TRBV20-1 and TRBJ2-3; D is ambiguous. Germline V gene data show CDR1 as DFQATT and CDR2 as SNEGSKA (reference sequence). This CDR3 is built from 11 residues. V was cut by 4 bases and J by 8 bases, with 10 bases left in between. This chain's CDR3 is CSAILRGTQYF. CDR3 DNA sequence: TGCAGTGCTATACTGAGAGGTACGCAGTATTTT.

This clonotype was seen repeatedly, ten times or more. CDR3 bases: TGCGCCAGCAGCTTGGTCGGTAATCAGCCCCAGCATTTT. Translated, it gives CASSLVGNQPQHF. The chain couples TRBV5-1 to TRBJ1-5; no clear D. V was pared by 0 bases and J by 4 bases, with 5 bases between. This CDR3 is built from 13 residues. Germline V lookup: CDR1 SGHRS, CDR2 YFSETQ. Full variable domain (rest looked up from reference TRBV5-1 and TRBJ1-5): KAGVTQTPRYLIKTRGQQVTLSCSPISGHRSVSWYQQTPGQGLQFLFEYFSETQRNKGNFPGRFSGRQFSNSRSEMNVSTLELGDSALYLCASSLVGNQPQHFGDGTRLSIL.

The table lists this clonotype with many counts. This CDR3 reads CATSRVRGLAAHNEQFF. DNA for the CDR3: TGTGCCACCAGCAGAGTCAGGGGACTAGCGGCTCACAATGAGCAGTTCTTC. V and J are TRBV15 and TRBJ2-1, with 11 bases that match TRBD2. This CDR3 region has 17 residues. V gave up 1 base and J gave up 5 bases; unmatched junction bases: 7. Germline lookup yields CDR1 LNHNV and CDR2 YYDKDF (reference sequence).

In this sample, this clonotype turned up many times. V and J are TRBV12-3 or TRBV12-4 and TRBJ1-2; 7 positions agree with TRBD1. V gave up 6 bases and J gave up 3 bases; unmatched junction bases: 10. The CDR3 is 15 residues long. CDR3 DNA: TGTGCCAGCAGCCAACTAGACAGGGATGACTATGGCTACACCTTC. It specifies CASSQLDRDDYGYTF.

This clonotype occurred many times. J is TRBJ2-1 and V is TRBV11-2; D unresolved. This CDR3 region has 17 residues. V was shortened by 2 bases and J by 0 bases, with 14 bases between the two germline ends. In germline, CDR1 is SGHAT, CDR2 FQNNGV. The chain's CDR3 is CASSLSAWGSSYNEQFF. CDR3 nucleotides: TGTGCCAGCAGCTTATCTGCGTGGGGAAGCTCCTACAATGAGCAGTTCTTC. Supplemented by reference TRBV11-2 and TRBJ2-1, the full variable domain reads EAGVAQSPRYKIIEKRQSVAFWCNPISGHATLYWYQQILGQGPKLLIQFQNNGVVDDSQLPKDRFSAERLKGVDSTLKIQPAKLEDSAVYLCASSLSAWGSSYNEQFFGPGTRLTVL.

This clonotype was seen more than once but under ten times. The chain carries TRBV5-1 and TRBJ2-1, with D maybe TRBD2 (6 bases). The germline V and J ends were trimmed by 4 bases and 2 bases, with 16 bases remaining between them. Germline assignment: CDR1 SGHRS and CDR2 YFSETQ. This CDR3 region has 16 residues. The CDR3 DNA follows: TGCGCCAGCAGCCCGGGACTCTCACTAACCTACAATGAGCAGTTCTTC. This encodes CASSPGLSLTYNEQFF.

Many counts were recorded for this clonotype. The chain combines TRBV5-1 with TRBJ2-7; 11 bases line up with TRBD1. Unmatched junction bases numbered 6, after V lost 4 bases and J lost 6 bases. The CDR3 contains 14 residues. Germline-derived CDR1 and CDR2 are SGHRS and YFSETQ. The CDR3 DNA reads as TGCGCCAGCAGCCCCGGACAGGGGGCTGGCGAGCAGTACTTC. Translating it yields CASSPGQGAGEQYF.

This clonotype was seen repeatedly, ten times or more. The genes are TRBV7-8 and TRBJ2-7, with TRBD2 identical over 9 bases. Per the germline V gene, CDR1 is SGHVS and CDR2 is FQNEAQ. V shed 0 bases and J 2 bases; nucleotides not matched to a gene: 8. CDR3 length: 17 residues. This chain's CDR3 is CASSLARMGLATYEQYF. The DNA of the CDR3 is TGTGCCAGCAGCTTAGCGCGAATGGGACTAGCTACCTACGAGCAGTACTTC. Full variable domain (missing parts from reference TRBV7-8 and TRBJ2-7): GAGVSQSPRYKVAKRGQDVALRCDPISGHVSLFWYQQALGQGPEFLTYFQNEAQLDKSGLPSDRFFAERPEGSVSTLKIQRTQQEDSAVYLCASSLARMGLATYEQYFGPGTRLTVT.

This clonotype was recorded at least ten times. The chain is built from TRBV7-6 and TRBJ2-7; D possibly corresponds to TRBD1 (5 bases). Per the germline V gene, CDR1 is SGHVS and CDR2 is FNYEAQ. V was trimmed by 6 bases and J by 2 bases, leaving 11 bases between them. This CDR3 has 13 residues. The chain's CDR3 is CASSLQETYEQYF. CDR3 nucleotide sequence: TGTGCCAGCAGTTTACAGGAGACCTACGAGCAGTACTTC.